The 15 T cell receptor beta chains listed next were all sequenced from one sample in a study of cytomegalovirus exposure and HLA in healthy donors. The primer mix had 60 Vbeta and 13 Jbeta primers. Produced via immunoSEQ multiplex PCR; TCRdb's table is partial and in-frame only. The profile shows fewer than 250,000 clones, approximately 79% of them singletons. Material: PBMCs. Receptors were obtained from a male donor in good health and CMV-seronegative.

The chain couples TRBV6-6 to TRBJ1-3; TRBD1 matches 7 bases. This CDR3 comprises 14 residues. Germline assignment: CDR1 MNHNY and CDR2 SVGAGI (reference sequence). V was clipped by 7 bases and J by 3 bases; unmatched bases: 6. The CDR3 coding sequence is TGTGCCAGCACGGAGGGGGCGGTTGGAAACACCATATATTTT. As protein: CASTEGAVGNTIYF.

V gene TRBV30 combines with J gene TRBJ2-7; 9 nucleotides agree with TRBD1. V trimming: 4 bases; J trimming: 6 bases; junction bases outside the gene matches: 13. The germline V gene encodes CDR1 GTSNPN and CDR2 SVGIG (reference sequence). The CDR3 loop spans 15 amino acids. The CDR3 nucleotides read TGTGCCTGGACGGGGAGGGGGACAGGGTTGAGCGAGCAGTACTTC. Encoded protein: CAWTGRGTGLSEQYF.

This chain uses TRBV28 with TRBJ2-3; tentative D call: TRBD2 (7 bases). Trimming pared 4 bases from V and 6 bases from J, leaving 17 bases between. The CDR3 is made up of 15 amino acids. From germline, CDR1 is MDHEN and CDR2 SYDVKM. CDR3 sequence: CASSSPPEGGDTQYF. CDR3 DNA: TGTGCCAGCAGTTCACCTCCCGAGGGGGGGGATACGCAGTATTTT.

The rearrangement joins TRBV7-3 to TRBJ2-2; 12 nucleotides match TRBD2. The CDR3 is 15 residues long. V dropped 5 bases and J dropped 6; count of bases not matched to a gene: 4. CDR1 and CDR2 from the germline V gene are SGHTA and FQGTGA. CDR3 amino acids: CASSLLAGGPGELFF. In DNA form, the CDR3 reads TGTGCCAGCAGCCTGCTAGCGGGGGGGCCCGGGGAGCTGTTTTTT.

This clone was seen only once. This chain links TRBV5-6 with TRBJ2-7; possibly TRBD2 for D (6 bases). With 0 bases removed from V and 0 bases from J, the gap between germline ends came to 7 bases. Germline CDR1 and CDR2: SGHDT and YYEEEE. The CDR3 has 14 residues. In DNA, the CDR3 is TGTGCCAGCAGCTTGGGGCGGGACTCCTACGAGCAGTACTTC. It encodes CASSLGRDSYEQYF.

V and J are TRBV18 and TRBJ1-2; TRBD1 might be the D (6 bases). The CDR3 runs to 15 residues. In germline, CDR1 is KGHSH, CDR2 LQKENI. Trimming left V 3 bases short and J 6 bases short, with 17 bases between. This CDR3 is CASSPERNREDGYTF. The CDR3 DNA sequence: TGTGCCAGCTCACCGGAGAGAAACAGGGAAGATGGCTACACCTTC.

V and J are TRBV19 and TRBJ1-1; 7 bases are a match to TRBD1. The germline gives CDR1 LNHDA, CDR2 SQIVND (reference sequence). Trimming at V came to 4 bases and at J to 0 bases, leaving 2 bases not matched to a gene. The CDR3 extends over 14 amino acids. The CDR3, as DNA: TGTGCCAGTAGTAGCAGGGGGGTGAACACTGAAGCTTTCTTT. Residues: CASSSRGVNTEAFF.

The genes are TRBV5-1 and TRBJ2-2; no reliable D call. V dropped 2 bases and J dropped 6 bases, with 8 bases sitting between them. This CDR3 contains 13 residues. Germline CDR1 and CDR2: SGHRS and YFSETQ. CDR3 in DNA: TGCGCCAGCAGCTTTCCAGGTCCCGGGGAGCTGTTTTTT. Its protein is CASSFPGPGELFF.

The chain employs TRBV10-3 and TRBJ2-3; 15 bases align to TRBD2. The V segment lost 4 bases and the J segment 0 bases; nucleotides outside the gene matches: 11. This CDR3 has 20 residues. Germline CDR1 ENHRY, CDR2 SYGVKD. The CDR3 loop reads CAISGQGLAGGGISTDTQYF. Here the CDR3 DNA reads TGTGCCATCAGTGGCCAGGGACTAGCGGGAGGAGGTATAAGCACAGATACGCAGTATTTT.

The chain employs TRBV9 and TRBJ2-7; 8 bases line up with TRBD1. V lost 3 bases, J lost 0 bases, and 2 bases stayed unmatched. The CDR3 spans 14 residues. CDR1 and CDR2 (germline): SGDLS, YYNGEE. CDR3 nucleotide sequence: TGTGCCAGCAGCGCGGGACAGGTCTCCTACGAGCAGTACTTC. The encoded protein is CASSAGQVSYEQYF.

The V call is TRBV28, the J call TRBJ1-3, with D tentatively TRBD1 (6 bases). Trimming shortened V by 2 bases and J by 6 bases, and 8 bases separated the two germline ends. The CDR3 is 13 residues long. The V gene's germline CDR1 is MDHEN and CDR2 SYDVKM. Written as DNA, the CDR3 is TGTGCCAGCAGTTTACAGGGGCAAAACACCATATATTTT. This translates into CASSLQGQNTIYF.

This clone was recorded a few times. This chain connects TRBV14 to TRBJ1-2; D ambiguous. The CDR3 covers 16 residues. Deletions cut 0 bases from V and 1 base from J, with 12 bases between. CDR1 and CDR2 (germline): SGHDN, FVKESK. As DNA, the CDR3 is TGTGCCAGCAGCCAAGAACGCTACTCCCTTAACTATGGCTACACCTTC. It yields the protein CASSQERYSLNYGYTF.

In DNA form, the CDR3 reads TGTGCCAGCAGCTTGGCCGAGCCCTCCTATAGCACAGATACGCAGTATTTT. Protein: CASSLAEPSYSTDTQYF. This rearrangement joins TRBV5-6 to TRBJ2-3, with D uncertain. V was cut by 0 bases and J by 0 bases, with 14 bases left in between. CDR3 length: 17 amino acids. Germline V gene data show CDR1 as SGHDT and CDR2 as YYEEEE. The whole variable domain, filled in from reference TRBV5-6 and TRBJ2-3, reads DAGVTQSPTHLIKTRGQQVTLRCSPKSGHDTVSWYQQALGQGPQFIFQYYEEEERQRGNFPDRFSGHQFPNYSSELNVNALLLGDSALYLCASSLAEPSYSTDTQYFGPGTRLTVL.

The gene calls are TRBV28 and TRBJ2-7; D is unclear. This CDR3 has 13 amino acids. Trimming cost V 8 bases and J 0 bases, with 11 bases left between them. From germline, CDR1 is MDHEN and CDR2 SYDVKM. CDR3 coding DNA: TGTGCCAGCTGCAGGCCACCCTCCTACGAGCAGTACTTC. It specifies CASCRPPSYEQYF.

The chain links TRBV18 to TRBJ1-1; unclear D gene. This CDR3 has 13 amino acids. Germline CDR1 reads KGHSH; CDR2 reads LQKENI. V lost 3 bases and J 7 bases, leaving 12 bases between the germline ends. In DNA form, the CDR3 reads TGTGCCAGCTCACCTGACTCGCCGAATGAAGCTTTCTTT. Amino acids: CASSPDSPNEAFF.